This entry concerns a single T cell receptor beta chain. Its antigen remains unknown. The CDR3 is 15 amino acids. The germline gives CDR1 SEHNR, CDR2 FQNEAQ (reference sequence). V lost 5 bases, J lost 0 bases, and 12 bases lay in between. The sample belongs to a study of cytomegalovirus exposure and HLA in healthy donors. Overall study: Earlier sequencing of approximately 180 million T cells yielded 120 million or so unique TCR beta sequences.

Findings and limits, study-wide: In an earlier analysis, about 87% or about 30%: the productive usage of most TCR beta V segments. In presence/absence analyses, roughly uniform sequencing depth across donors was assumed. What a later analysis showed was that several of the most significant clusters appeared linked to common viral pathogens.

Amplification used 60 Vbeta primers and 13 Jbeta primers. Clones were read by immunoSEQ multiplex PCR, and TCRdb kept only the in-frame ones, dropping some. The sample holds about 69,000 clones; about three quarters are singletons and the top ten take 3% to 3.5%. The chain employs TRBV7-9 and TRBJ2-3, with D hard to call. The sequencing input was PBMCs. This TCR derives from a young man in good health and CMV-seronegative. The CDR3 is CASSLGESSTDTQYF. DNA for the CDR3: TGTGCCAGCAGCCTAGGAGAATCTAGCACAGATACGCAGTATTTT.